The 15 T cell receptor beta chains presented below share a single source sample, sequenced in a study of radiotherapy plus CTLA-4 blockade in lung cancer. Here immunoSEQ multiplex PCR was the method, and the copy in TCRdb shows in-frame clones only, minus some. This sample has just over 60,000 clones, with 77% found just once. The input for sequencing was peripheral blood, taken from a patient treated with radiotherapy plus ipilimumab. These receptors all come from a human donor with non-small cell lung cancer who had a complete response to radiotherapy plus ipilimumab.

This clone showed up just a few times. This rearrangement joins TRBV19 to TRBJ2-7; 9 bases fit TRBD2. The CDR3 length is 15 residues. Trimming removed 2 bases from V and 4 bases from J; junction bases left unmatched: 6. Germline assignment: CDR1 LNHDA and CDR2 SQIVND (reference sequence). As DNA, the CDR3 is TGTGCCAGTAGTATACGGGCTAGCGGGGCTTACGAGCAGTACTTC. It translates to CASSIRASGAYEQYF.

This chain connects TRBV7-8 to TRBJ2-3, with TRBD1 identical over 8 bases. Germline-derived CDR1 and CDR2 are SGHVS and FQNEAQ. Trimming cost V 8 bases and J 6 bases; bases outside gene matches: 16. The CDR3 sequence is 16 residues long. The CDR3 DNA is TGTGCCAGCCCCTTAGGGGGGACAGGCCTATTGGATACGCAGTATTTT. It yields the protein CASPLGGTGLLDTQYF.

This clone was recorded a few times. This chain links TRBV7-9 with TRBJ2-5; 11 nucleotides match TRBD2. J gave up 4 bases and V 7 bases, and 2 bases lay outside the gene matches. Germline-derived CDR1 and CDR2 are SEHNR and FQNEAQ (reference sequence). The CDR3 spans 13 residues. The CDR3 bases are TGTGCCAGCATCGGGACTAGCGGAGAGACCCAGTACTTC. Translation: CASIGTSGETQYF.

The V call is TRBV13, the J call TRBJ2-5, with 12 bases fitting TRBD1. This CDR3 is built from 17 residues. Germline V gene data show CDR1 as PRHDT and CDR2 as FYEKMQ (reference sequence). The V and J ends lost 5 bases and 4 bases, in that order; junction bases with no gene match: 11. In DNA form, the CDR3 reads TGTGCCAGCAGCAAGGGACAGGGGGCATTTCAAGGAGAGACCCAGTACTTC. Protein product: CASSKGQGAFQGETQYF.

V gene TRBV9 combines with J gene TRBJ1-2; D is unresolved. V dropped 3 bases and J dropped 10 bases, with 13 bases sitting between them. Germline V CDR1 and CDR2: SGDLS, YYNGEE. This CDR3 spans 12 amino acids. The DNA for the CDR3 is TGTGCCAGCAGCGAGCCCCACCGAGCCTACACCTTC. As protein: CASSEPHRAYTF.

This clone was recorded a few times. The chain recombines TRBV7-8 with TRBJ1-1; tentatively, D is TRBD1 (6 bases). Trimming took 0 bases from V and 7 from J, leaving 12 bases between them. CDR3 length equals 14 residues. Germline lookup yields CDR1 SGHVS and CDR2 FQNEAQ. The CDR3 nucleotides are TGTGCCAGCAGCTTAGCTGGGGGCTTTGGTGAAGCTTTCTTT. Protein product: CASSLAGGFGEAFF.

The V call is TRBV6-5, the J call TRBJ1-5; TRBD1 aligns across 9 bases. CDR1 is MNHEY and CDR2 is SVGAGI in the germline V gene. With 4 bases clipped from V and 6 bases from J, the junction kept 4 bases outside the gene matches. The CDR3 is 14 amino acids. The DNA for the CDR3 is TGTGCCAGCAGTTGGGACAGGGAGGGTCAGCCCCAGCATTTT. It yields the protein CASSWDREGQPQHF.

The rearrangement uses TRBV10-3 and TRBJ2-7; D is perhaps TRBD1 (5 bases). The V end was cut by 7 bases, the J end by 0 bases, with 10 bases between. This CDR3 has 13 amino acids. Germline V gene sequence: CDR1 ENHRY, CDR2 SYGVKD. The CDR3 DNA follows: TGTGCCATCACCAGGGCCCTCTCCTACGAGCAGTACTTC. Translating it yields CAITRALSYEQYF.

This chain links TRBV5-5 with TRBJ2-7; TRBD2 might be the D (5 bases). Between the trimmed V and J ends, which lost 2 bases and 4 bases, there was a span of 7 bases. The CDR3 spans 12 residues. From germline, CDR1 is SGHKS and CDR2 YYEKEE (reference sequence). In nucleotides, the CDR3 is TGTGCCAGCAGCTTCGCGGGTTACGAGCAGTACGTC. It translates to CASSFAGYEQYV.

The J gene is TRBJ2-1, the V gene TRBV6-6, with D perhaps given as TRBD1 or TRBD2 (6 bases each). V lost 0 bases to trimming and J lost 4 bases, with 13 bases between them. Germline CDR1 reads MNHNY; CDR2 reads SVGAGI (reference sequence). This CDR3 has 16 amino acids. The CDR3 is CASSYSRGAGYNEQFF. The CDR3 coding sequence is TGTGCCAGCAGTTACTCTAGGGGGGCAGGGTACAATGAGCAGTTCTTC.

The chain links TRBV19 to TRBJ2-1; TRBD2 matches at 8 bases. The CDR3 loop spans 18 amino acids. Germline V CDR1 and CDR2: LNHDA, SQIVND (reference sequence). After removal of 5 bases from V and 0 bases from J, the junction contained 12 bases not matched to a gene. In DNA form, the CDR3 reads TGTGCCAGTAGTCCGGGACTAGTCAAAGGGGGCTCCTACAATGAGCAGTTCTTC. Translation gives CASSPGLVKGGSYNEQFF.

This rearrangement joins TRBV7-8 to TRBJ1-2, with TRBD1 matching 11 bases. V shed 4 bases and J 3 bases; nucleotides not matched to a gene: 4. This CDR3 comprises 15 residues. CDR1 SGHVS and CDR2 FQNEAQ come from the germline V gene. CDR3 in amino acids: CASSSWTGGDYGYTF. CDR3 DNA: TGTGCCAGCAGCTCCTGGACAGGGGGCGACTATGGCTACACCTTC. Looking up the rest from reference TRBV7-8 and TRBJ1-2 gives the full variable domain: GAGVSQSPRYKVAKRGQDVALRCDPISGHVSLFWYQQALGQGPEFLTYFQNEAQLDKSGLPSDRFFAERPEGSVSTLKIQRTQQEDSAVYLCASSSWTGGDYGYTFGSGTRLTVV.

V and J are TRBV18 and TRBJ1-6; D gene ambiguous. V lost 9 bases to trimming and J lost 7 bases, with 19 bases between them. The CDR3 covers 15 residues. The germline V gene has CDR1 KGHSH and CDR2 LQKENI. CDR3 nucleotides: TGTGCCAGTCACTCGGAGGGAGAAGGGAATTCACCCCTCCACTTT. Translated, it gives CASHSEGEGNSPLHF.

In this sample, this clone turned up a few times. V and J are TRBV7-9 and TRBJ1-4; possibly TRBD1 for D (5 bases). Trimming stripped 3 bases from V and 8 bases from J, with 16 bases between. CDR1 SEHNR and CDR2 FQNEAQ come from the germline V gene (reference sequence). This CDR3 is 15 amino acids long. In DNA form, the CDR3 reads TGTGCCAGCAGCTTGGGGGTTGGGGTGGAGGAAAAACTGTTTTTT. Translation: CASSLGVGVEEKLFF.

The genes are TRBV4-3 and TRBJ1-6; no clear D. Per germline, CDR1 LGHNA and CDR2 YSLEER. CDR3 length equals 12 residues. The V gene lost 1 base and the J gene lost 8 bases, with 3 bases spanning the gap. This CDR3 is CASSQADSPLHF. The CDR3 DNA sequence: TGCGCCAGCAGCCAAGCTGATTCACCCCTCCACTTT.